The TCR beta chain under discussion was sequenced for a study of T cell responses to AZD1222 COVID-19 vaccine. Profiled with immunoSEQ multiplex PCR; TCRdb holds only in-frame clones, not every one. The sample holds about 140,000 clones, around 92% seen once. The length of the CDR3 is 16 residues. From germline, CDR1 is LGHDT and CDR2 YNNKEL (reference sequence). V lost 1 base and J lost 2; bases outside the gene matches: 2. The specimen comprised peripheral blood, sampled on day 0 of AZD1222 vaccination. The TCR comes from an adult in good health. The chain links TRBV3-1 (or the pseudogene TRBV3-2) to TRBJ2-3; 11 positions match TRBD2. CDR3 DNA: TGTGCCAGCAGCCAAGGACTAGCGGGGACCACAGATACGCAGTATTTT. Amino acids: CASSQGLAGTTDTQYF.